This is a list of T cell receptor beta chains from one sample in a study of OX40 agonist ivuxolimab in advanced cancers. Repertoires were generated with immunoSEQ multiplex PCR, while TCRdb's copy carries only in-frame clones and drops some. The sample contains 77,000 or so clones, roughly 90% of which appear only once. Sequenced here: CD4+ or CD8+ T cells sorted from blood, sampled in a trial of the OX40 agonist ivuxolimab. These TCRs come from an adult with an advanced solid tumor such as melanoma, head and neck, liver or kidney cancer. Both conserved end residues are part of each CDR3. Fields, in order: clone size, CDR3 length, J gene, D gene, V gene, CDR3 protein, CDR3 DNA. The D gene is left open where the match is weak. Not all rows give a size; the values are once, few, many and, for expanded clones, a class.

clone_size: .; cdr3_length: 15; j_call: TRBJ2-3; d_call: TRBD2; v_call: TRBV30; cdr3_aa: CAWSGTSGGADTQYF; cdr3_nt: TGTGCCTGGAGTGGTACTAGCGGGGGGGCTGATACGCAGTATTTT
clone_size: .; cdr3_length: 16; j_call: TRBJ2-5; d_call: TRBD2; v_call: TRBV4-2; cdr3_aa: CASSTLLAGVQETQYF; cdr3_nt: TGTGCCAGCAGCACCCTGCTAGCGGGGGTTCAAGAGACCCAGTACTTC
clone_size: .; cdr3_length: 14; j_call: TRBJ2-2; d_call: .; v_call: TRBV29-1; cdr3_aa: CSVGIGGNTGELFF; cdr3_nt: TGCAGCGTGGGAATTGGGGGGAACACCGGGGAGCTGTTTTTT
clone_size: .; cdr3_length: 13; j_call: TRBJ2-6; d_call: .; v_call: TRBV27; cdr3_aa: CASGTSGANVLTF; cdr3_nt: TGTGCCAGCGGGACCTCTGGGGCCAACGTCCTGACTTTC
clone_size: once; cdr3_length: 14; j_call: TRBJ2-7; d_call: .; v_call: TRBV19; cdr3_aa: CASKGPAGSYEQYF; cdr3_nt: TGTGCCAGTAAGGGACCAGCCGGCTCCTACGAGCAGTACTTC
clone_size: .; cdr3_length: 16; j_call: TRBJ2-1; d_call: TRBD2; v_call: TRBV12-5; cdr3_aa: CASAQILAGHDNEQFF; cdr3_nt: TGTGCTAGTGCTCAAATTCTAGCGGGGCACGACAATGAGCAGTTCTTC
clone_size: .; cdr3_length: 15; j_call: TRBJ1-1; d_call: TRBD1; v_call: TRBV7-6; cdr3_aa: CASSFDDRGNTEAFF; cdr3_nt: TGTGCCAGCAGCTTCGACGACAGGGGGAACACTGAAGCTTTCTTT
clone_size: .; cdr3_length: 15; j_call: TRBJ1-2; d_call: .; v_call: TRBV6-5; cdr3_aa: CASSYGAGGNYGYTF; cdr3_nt: TGTGCCAGCAGTTACGGGGCGGGGGGTAACTATGGCTACACCTTC
clone_size: .; cdr3_length: 15; j_call: TRBJ2-7; d_call: .; v_call: TRBV6-5; cdr3_aa: CASSYTDSISHEQYF; cdr3_nt: TGTGCCAGCAGTTACACAGATTCCATTTCCCACGAGCAGTACTTC
clone_size: .; cdr3_length: 15; j_call: TRBJ2-7; d_call: TRBD2; v_call: TRBV15; cdr3_aa: CATRLSGGFSYEQYF; cdr3_nt: TGTGCCACCAGGTTAAGCGGGGGGTTCTCCTACGAGCAGTACTTC
clone_size: .; cdr3_length: 15; j_call: TRBJ1-5; d_call: .; v_call: TRBV6-1; cdr3_aa: CASTGRDGVGQPQHF; cdr3_nt: TGTGCCAGCACGGGACGGGACGGGGTGGGTCAGCCCCAGCATTTT
clone_size: .; cdr3_length: 16; j_call: TRBJ2-7; d_call: TRBD1; v_call: TRBV27; cdr3_aa: CASSGPGQGGSYEQYF; cdr3_nt: TGTGCCAGCAGTGGACCGGGACAGGGAGGGTCCTACGAGCAGTACTTC
clone_size: .; cdr3_length: 14; j_call: TRBJ2-7; d_call: .; v_call: TRBV13; cdr3_aa: CASSPGTAPHEQYF; cdr3_nt: TGTGCCAGCAGCCCTGGGACGGCTCCCCACGAGCAGTACTTC
clone_size: .; cdr3_length: 16; j_call: TRBJ2-3; d_call: .; v_call: TRBV7-8; cdr3_aa: CASSLVASESTDTQYF; cdr3_nt: TGTGCCAGCAGCTTAGTTGCTAGCGAGAGCACAGATACGCAGTATTTT
clone_size: .; cdr3_length: 14; j_call: TRBJ1-5; d_call: TRBD1; v_call: TRBV5-6; cdr3_aa: CASSLGTGPGPQHF; cdr3_nt: TGTGCCAGCAGCTTGGGGACAGGCCCGGGGCCCCAGCATTTT
clone_size: .; cdr3_length: 16; j_call: TRBJ2-3; d_call: .; v_call: TRBV7-3; cdr3_aa: CASSLTSDSITDTQYF; cdr3_nt: TGTGCCAGCAGCTTAACGAGCGACAGTATCACAGATACGCAGTATTTT
clone_size: .; cdr3_length: 12; j_call: TRBJ1-2; d_call: .; v_call: TRBV29-1; cdr3_aa: CSVESGNYGYTF; cdr3_nt: TGCAGCGTTGAGTCCGGGAACTATGGCTACACCTTC
clone_size: .; cdr3_length: 14; j_call: TRBJ1-6; d_call: .; v_call: TRBV7-2; cdr3_aa: CASSFFSYNSPLHF; cdr3_nt: TGTGCCAGCAGCTTTTTTTCCTATAATTCACCCCTCCACTTT
clone_size: .; cdr3_length: 14; j_call: TRBJ2-7; d_call: .; v_call: TRBV5-1; cdr3_aa: CASSRWDGVHEQYF; cdr3_nt: TGCGCCAGCAGCCGATGGGACGGGGTCCACGAGCAGTACTTC
clone_size: .; cdr3_length: 14; j_call: TRBJ2-3; d_call: .; v_call: TRBV5-6; cdr3_aa: CASTTGSSTDTQYF; cdr3_nt: TGTGCCAGCACTACAGGGTCTAGCACAGATACGCAGTATTTT
clone_size: .; cdr3_length: 17; j_call: TRBJ2-3; d_call: .; v_call: TRBV30; cdr3_aa: CAWTLEGYPGYLDTQYF; cdr3_nt: TGTGCCTGGACCTTAGAGGGGTATCCTGGCTATCTAGATACGCAGTATTTT
clone_size: once; cdr3_length: 13; j_call: TRBJ1-2; d_call: .; v_call: TRBV27; cdr3_aa: CASSLGHGRGYTF; cdr3_nt: TGTGCCAGCAGTTTGGGGCACGGACGTGGCTACACCTTC
clone_size: .; cdr3_length: 16; j_call: TRBJ1-4; d_call: .; v_call: TRBV11-2; cdr3_aa: CASSLERLATNEKLFF; cdr3_nt: TGTGCCAGCAGCTTAGAGAGACTTGCAACTAATGAAAAACTGTTTTTT
clone_size: once; cdr3_length: 12; j_call: TRBJ2-2; d_call: .; v_call: TRBV6-6; cdr3_aa: CASRGAAGELFF; cdr3_nt: TGTGCCAGCAGAGGGGCGGCCGGGGAGCTGTTTTTT
clone_size: .; cdr3_length: 12; j_call: TRBJ2-7; d_call: .; v_call: TRBV13; cdr3_aa: CASSSASYEQYF; cdr3_nt: TGTGCCAGCAGCTCGGCCTCCTACGAGCAGTACTTC
clone_size: .; cdr3_length: 14; j_call: TRBJ1-6; d_call: .; v_call: TRBV9; cdr3_aa: CAGLQDPYNSPLHF; cdr3_nt: TGTGCCGGCCTACAGGACCCCTATAATTCACCCCTCCACTTT
clone_size: once; cdr3_length: 13; j_call: TRBJ2-1; d_call: TRBD2; v_call: TRBV29-1; cdr3_aa: CTIAGAAFDEQFF; cdr3_nt: TGCACCATAGCGGGGGCCGCATTCGATGAGCAGTTCTTC
clone_size: .; cdr3_length: 17; j_call: TRBJ2-5; d_call: .; v_call: TRBV7-9; cdr3_aa: CASSTGSLGEAQETQYF; cdr3_nt: TGTGCCAGCAGCACCGGAAGCTTGGGGGAGGCCCAAGAGACCCAGTACTTC
clone_size: .; cdr3_length: 18; j_call: TRBJ2-7; d_call: .; v_call: TRBV7-5; cdr3_aa: CVRSLTTFSKRSSYEQYF; cdr3_nt: TGTGTCAGAAGCTTAACAACCTTCTCTAAGCGGAGCTCCTACGAGCAGTACTTC
clone_size: .; cdr3_length: 15; j_call: TRBJ2-6; d_call: .; v_call: TRBV29-1; cdr3_aa: CSVLQGTSGANVLTF; cdr3_nt: TGCAGCGTCCTCCAGGGTACTTCTGGGGCCAACGTCCTGACTTTC
clone_size: .; cdr3_length: 16; j_call: TRBJ1-5; d_call: .; v_call: TRBV5-6; cdr3_aa: CASSLAHGNSNQPQHF; cdr3_nt: TGTGCCAGCAGCTTGGCCCACGGAAATAGCAATCAGCCCCAGCATTTT
clone_size: once; cdr3_length: 17; j_call: TRBJ2-7; d_call: TRBD1; v_call: TRBV5-1; cdr3_aa: CASSRQPRDSLSYEQYF; cdr3_nt: TGCGCCAGCAGCCGCCAACCAAGGGACAGTCTCTCCTACGAGCAGTACTTC
clone_size: .; cdr3_length: 14; j_call: TRBJ1-1; d_call: TRBD1; v_call: TRBV27; cdr3_aa: CASSLGTAHTEAFF; cdr3_nt: TGTGCCAGCAGTTTAGGGACAGCTCACACTGAAGCTTTCTTT
clone_size: .; cdr3_length: 15; j_call: TRBJ2-3; d_call: TRBD2; v_call: TRBV5-4; cdr3_aa: CASSLAGLAGPGAYF; cdr3_nt: TGTGCCAGCAGCTTGGCCGGACTAGCGGGGCCGGGGGCGTATTTT
clone_size: once; cdr3_length: 11; j_call: TRBJ2-7; d_call: TRBD1; v_call: TRBV6-1; cdr3_aa: CATWTGYEQYF; cdr3_nt: TGTGCCACCTGGACAGGCTACGAGCAGTACTTC
clone_size: .; cdr3_length: 16; j_call: TRBJ2-7; d_call: TRBD2; v_call: TRBV15; cdr3_aa: CATSREVRGGLDEQYF; cdr3_nt: TGTGCCACCAGCAGAGAGGTCCGGGGGGGCTTGGATGAGCAGTACTTC
clone_size: .; cdr3_length: 16; j_call: TRBJ2-2; d_call: .; v_call: TRBV6-4; cdr3_aa: CASSESFKGRTGELFF; cdr3_nt: TGTGCCAGCAGTGAATCCTTTAAAGGTAGAACCGGGGAGCTGTTTTTT
clone_size: .; cdr3_length: 13; j_call: TRBJ2-1; d_call: .; v_call: TRBV27; cdr3_aa: CASSLGGWDEQFF; cdr3_nt: TGTGCCAGCAGTTTGGGGGGCTGGGATGAGCAGTTCTTC
clone_size: .; cdr3_length: 14; j_call: TRBJ2-3; d_call: TRBD2; v_call: TRBV11-2; cdr3_aa: CASSRGGGTDTQYF; cdr3_nt: TGTGCCAGCAGCCGTGGGGGGGGCACAGATACGCAGTATTTT
clone_size: .; cdr3_length: 14; j_call: TRBJ1-1; d_call: .; v_call: TRBV7-9; cdr3_aa: CASSLPRESTEAFF; cdr3_nt: TGTGCCAGCAGCTTACCCCGGGAGTCCACTGAAGCTTTCTTT
clone_size: .; cdr3_length: 19; j_call: TRBJ2-7; d_call: TRBD2; v_call: TRBV5-4; cdr3_aa: CASSSPGLAGGSFSYEQYF; cdr3_nt: TGTGCCAGCAGCTCGCCCGGACTAGCGGGGGGCAGTTTCTCCTACGAGCAGTACTTC
clone_size: .; cdr3_length: 12; j_call: TRBJ2-2; d_call: .; v_call: TRBV5-4; cdr3_aa: CASSLGAGELFF; cdr3_nt: TGTGCCAGCAGCTTGGGGGCCGGGGAGCTGTTTTTT
clone_size: .; cdr3_length: 15; j_call: TRBJ1-2; d_call: .; v_call: TRBV7-9; cdr3_aa: CASSFPQGRSAGYTF; cdr3_nt: TGTGCCAGCAGCTTCCCCCAGGGAAGGTCGGCTGGCTACACCTTC
clone_size: .; cdr3_length: 14; j_call: TRBJ2-7; d_call: .; v_call: TRBV6-5; cdr3_aa: CASSRQPGDYEQYF; cdr3_nt: TGTGCCAGCAGCCGACAACCGGGAGACTACGAGCAGTACTTC
clone_size: .; cdr3_length: 15; j_call: TRBJ2-3; d_call: .; v_call: TRBV2; cdr3_aa: CASSEETGRADTQYF; cdr3_nt: TGTGCCAGCAGTGAAGAAACAGGGAGGGCAGATACGCAGTATTTT
clone_size: .; cdr3_length: 12; j_call: TRBJ2-7; d_call: .; v_call: TRBV6-1; cdr3_aa: CASRPDLSEQYF; cdr3_nt: TGTGCCAGCAGACCGGATCTCTCGGAGCAGTACTTC
clone_size: .; cdr3_length: 11; j_call: TRBJ2-5; d_call: .; v_call: TRBV7-9; cdr3_aa: CASSWAETQYF; cdr3_nt: TGTGCCAGCAGCTGGGCAGAGACCCAGTACTTC
clone_size: few; cdr3_length: 16; j_call: TRBJ2-1; d_call: .; v_call: TRBV27; cdr3_aa: CASSSTPSGAYNEQFF; cdr3_nt: TGTGCCAGCAGTTCCACCCCTTCGGGGGCTTACAATGAGCAGTTCTTC
clone_size: .; cdr3_length: 15; j_call: TRBJ2-1; d_call: .; v_call: TRBV5-1; cdr3_aa: CASSSGPGLYNEQFF; cdr3_nt: TGCGCCAGCAGCTCTGGGCCGGGTCTCTACAATGAGCAGTTCTTC
clone_size: .; cdr3_length: 18; j_call: TRBJ1-5; d_call: .; v_call: TRBV4-1; cdr3_aa: CASSQGDEGSLPNQPQHF; cdr3_nt: TGCGCCAGCAGCCAAGGGGACGAAGGCTCGCTCCCCAATCAGCCCCAGCATTTT
clone_size: .; cdr3_length: 15; j_call: TRBJ2-7; d_call: .; v_call: TRBV15; cdr3_aa: CATSIGTQTTYEQYF; cdr3_nt: TGTGCCACCAGCATCGGGACCCAGACAACCTACGAGCAGTACTTC
clone_size: .; cdr3_length: 15; j_call: TRBJ2-6; d_call: .; v_call: TRBV5-1; cdr3_aa: CASSLDGSGANVLTF; cdr3_nt: TGCGCCAGCAGCTTGGACGGGTCTGGGGCCAACGTCCTGACTTTC
clone_size: .; cdr3_length: 14; j_call: TRBJ2-1; d_call: .; v_call: TRBV19; cdr3_aa: CASSTGAAYNEQFF; cdr3_nt: TGTGCCAGTAGTACAGGGGCCGCCTACAATGAGCAGTTCTTC
clone_size: .; cdr3_length: 12; j_call: TRBJ2-3; d_call: .; v_call: TRBV7-6; cdr3_aa: CASSPGTSTQYF; cdr3_nt: TGTGCCAGCAGCCCAGGGACGAGTACGCAGTATTTT
clone_size: .; cdr3_length: 13; j_call: TRBJ2-7; d_call: TRBD1; v_call: TRBV5-1; cdr3_aa: CASSLDRGNEQYF; cdr3_nt: TGCGCCAGCAGCTTGGACAGGGGTAACGAGCAGTACTTC